This T cell receptor beta chain was profiled in a study of blood T cell repertoires in COVID-19. In germline, CDR1 is SEHNR, CDR2 FQNEAQ (reference sequence). Trimming at V came to 0 bases and at J to 1 base, leaving 7 bases not matched to a gene. The CDR3 sequence is 18 residues long. TCRdb's table, derived via immunoSEQ multiplex PCR, lists solely in-frame clones and lacks some. This table has more than 45,000 clones, just over 85% appearing once. The chain links TRBV7-9 to TRBJ1-3; 9 nucleotides line up with TRBD1. This TCR was recovered from a woman over 75 with acute or convalescent COVID-19. Specimen: peripheral blood. CDR3 protein: CASSLAGQGEVSGNTIYF. CDR3 DNA sequence: TGTGCCAGCAGCTTAGCGGGACAGGGCGAGGTATCTGGAAACACCATATATTTT.